The 31 T cell receptor beta chains presented below share a single source sample, sequenced in a study of T cell responses to AZD1222 COVID-19 vaccine. Measured with immunoSEQ multiplex PCR; TCRdb has only the in-frame clones, and not every one. Of 250,000 to 300,000 clones in the sample, 90% to 95% were seen once. The input for sequencing was peripheral blood, taken 28 days after the second AZD1222 dose. All receptors derive from an adult who received the AZD1222 COVID-19 vaccine.

V gene TRBV6-1 combines with J gene TRBJ2-3; D gene unclear. The CDR3 is made up of 17 amino acids. V gave up 1 base and J gave up 9 bases, with 23 bases separating them. Germline loops: CDR1 MNHNS, CDR2 SASEGT. The CDR3 bases are TGTGCCAGCAGTGAAGTCTTTGGGGTGATTGGGCGGAGCACGCAGTATTTT. Protein product: CASSEVFGVIGRSTQYF.

This clone was detected a few times. This chain links TRBV14 with TRBJ1-2; D uncertain. Germline assignment: CDR1 SGHDN and CDR2 FVKESK. The CDR3 is made up of 16 amino acids. V lost 0 bases and J 5 bases, leaving 16 bases between the germline ends. CDR3 nucleotides: TGTGCCAGCAGCCAAGATCTTTCAACGGACGCGTATGGCTACACCTTC. As protein: CASSQDLSTDAYGYTF.

V gene TRBV5-1 combines with J gene TRBJ1-1; tentative D call: TRBD1 (5 bases). CDR3 length equals 14 residues. CDR1 SGHRS and CDR2 YFSETQ come from the germline V gene. Trimming pared 4 bases from V and 1 base from J, leaving 11 bases between. DNA for the CDR3: TGCGCCAGCAGCGGGGACGGACGGAACACTGAAGCTTTCTTT. Translation gives CASSGDGRNTEAFF.

This chain uses TRBV5-1 with TRBJ2-1; 10 nucleotides line up with TRBD2. The CDR3 is made up of 14 amino acids. V shed 0 bases, J shed 9 bases, and the junction held 3 bases outside the gene matches. CDR1 SGHRS and CDR2 YFSETQ come from the germline V gene. The CDR3 DNA reads as TGCGCCAGCAGCTTGGAGGTAGCGGGGGGTGAGCAGTTCTTC. Its protein is CASSLEVAGGEQFF. The whole variable domain, filled in from reference TRBV5-1 and TRBJ2-1, reads KAGVTQTPRYLIKTRGQQVTLSCSPISGHRSVSWYQQTPGQGLQFLFEYFSETQRNKGNFPGRFSGRQFSNSRSEMNVSTLELGDSALYLCASSLEVAGGEQFFGPGTRLTVL.

Turning to this clone: The same CDR3 is also encoded by other DNA sequences in this sample. The chain carries TRBV7-9 and TRBJ1-1, with 7 bases identical to TRBD1. The length of the CDR3 is 12 residues. With V trimmed by 4 bases and J by 5 bases, 1 base remained unmatched. Germline-derived CDR1 and CDR2 are SEHNR and FQNEAQ (reference sequence). The CDR3 sequence is CASSSGGTEAFF. The CDR3 nucleotides read TGTGCCAGCAGCTCAGGGGGAACTGAAGCTTTCTTT.

In the case of this clone: Other DNA sequences from this sample encode an identical CDR3 as well. V usage is TRBV5-1 and J usage is TRBJ2-5, with D unresolved. The CDR3 runs to 11 residues. Trimming shortened V by 0 bases and J by 3 bases, and 0 bases separated the two germline ends. Per the germline V gene, CDR1 is SGHRS and CDR2 is YFSETQ. The CDR3 loop reads CASSLEETQYF. The CDR3, as DNA: TGCGCCAGCAGCTTGGAAGAGACCCAGTACTTC.

V and J are TRBV18 and TRBJ1-6, with D possibly TRBD1 on 5 matching bases. Per the germline V gene, CDR1 is KGHSH and CDR2 is LQKENI. The CDR3 length is 15 residues. The germline V and J ends were trimmed by 2 bases and 9 bases, with 14 bases remaining between them. CDR3 nucleotides: TGTGCCAGCTCACCATCAAACGGGGCCAGTTCACCCCTCCACTTT. This gives the protein CASSPSNGASSPLHF. Using reference TRBV18 and TRBJ1-6 for the parts outside the CDR3, the full variable domain is NAGVMQNPRHLVRRRGQEARLRCSPMKGHSHVYWYRQLPEEGLKFMVYLQKENIIDESGMPKERFSAEFPKEGPSILRIQQVVRGDSAAYFCASSPSNGASSPLHFGNGTRLTVT.

This chain uses TRBV4-1 with TRBJ1-6; 8 bases are a match to TRBD1. Germline CDR1 is MGHRA and CDR2 is YSYEKL. The CDR3 is made up of 16 amino acids. The V segment lost 2 bases and the J segment 13 bases; nucleotides outside the gene matches: 13. CDR3 protein: CASSQPEQGDHNPLHF. The CDR3 DNA reads as TGCGCCAGCAGCCAACCGGAACAGGGGGATCATAATCCCCTCCACTTT.

This chain connects TRBV6-5 to TRBJ2-2; 7 bases fit TRBD1. V shed 7 bases, J shed 0 bases, and the junction held 5 bases outside the gene matches. Germline V CDR1 and CDR2: MNHEY, SVGAGI. The CDR3 is 15 residues long. The CDR3: CASTGTETNTGELFF. Written as DNA, the CDR3 is TGTGCCAGCACCGGGACAGAGACGAACACCGGGGAGCTGTTTTTT.

The gene calls are TRBV27 and TRBJ1-6; D unresolved. The germline V gene has CDR1 MNHEY and CDR2 SMNVEV (reference sequence). The CDR3 spans 15 residues. V was clipped by 4 bases and J by 3 bases, with 10 bases between them. CDR3 DNA sequence: TGTGCCAGCAGTTCCCGGCAGCTCTATAATTCACCCCTCCACTTT. Protein product: CASSSRQLYNSPLHF.

This chain links TRBV20-1 with TRBJ2-1; D remains unclear. Germline V gene lookup returns CDR1 DFQATT and CDR2 SNEGSKA (reference sequence). This CDR3 has 14 amino acids. Trimming took 3 bases from V and 2 from J, leaving 11 bases between them. In DNA form, the CDR3 reads TGCAGTGCTAGTGGGCTAGTTACCTACAATGAGCAGTTCTTC. It translates to CSASGLVTYNEQFF.

The chain carries TRBV5-1 and TRBJ1-1; 9 bases fit TRBD1. The CDR3 spans 15 residues. Losses at the gene ends were 4 bases for V and 8 bases for J; bases not matched to a gene: 12. Germline CDR1 SGHRS, CDR2 YFSETQ. The CDR3 region is CASSLYFGTGMEAFF. As DNA, the CDR3 is TGCGCCAGCAGCCTTTATTTTGGGACAGGGATGGAAGCTTTCTTT.

This clone was counted once. V usage is TRBV5-4 and J usage is TRBJ2-1; TRBD2 is a possible D gene (6 bases). The CDR3 runs to 16 residues. Germline loops: CDR1 SGHNT, CDR2 YYREEE (reference sequence). The V end was cut by 1 base, the J end by 4 bases, with 15 bases between. CDR3: CASSLFTSTAYNEQFF. The CDR3, as DNA: TGTGCCAGCAGCTTGTTCACTAGCACCGCATACAATGAGCAGTTCTTC.

CDR3 in amino acids: CASSLQGDGTEAFF. CDR3 nucleotides: TGCGCCAGCAGCCTACAGGGGGATGGGACTGAAGCTTTCTTT. J is TRBJ1-1 and V is TRBV5-1; 8 bases align to TRBD1. CDR3 size: 14 residues. V dropped 4 bases and J dropped 5; count of bases not matched to a gene: 7. The germline V gene encodes CDR1 SGHRS and CDR2 YFSETQ. Combining the CDR3 with reference TRBV5-1 and TRBJ1-1 gives the whole variable domain KAGVTQTPRYLIKTRGQQVTLSCSPISGHRSVSWYQQTPGQGLQFLFEYFSETQRNKGNFPGRFSGRQFSNSRSEMNVSTLELGDSALYLCASSLQGDGTEAFFGQGTRLTVV.

This chain joins TRBV27 and TRBJ2-1; 8 bases agree with TRBD2. CDR3 length: 14 residues. The germline V gene has CDR1 MNHEY and CDR2 SMNVEV (reference sequence). J gave up 5 bases and V 3 bases, and 3 bases lay outside the gene matches. The DNA for the CDR3 is TGTGCCAGCAGTTTCAAGCGGGGGAACAATGAGCAGTTCTTC. This translates into CASSFKRGNNEQFF.

V and J are TRBV7-2 and TRBJ2-1, with 8 bases matching TRBD1. Losses at the gene ends were 6 bases for V and 2 bases for J; bases not matched to a gene: 6. CDR1 is SGHTA and CDR2 is FQGNSA in the germline V gene. The CDR3 runs to 15 residues. The CDR3 is CASRPDRGAYNEQFF. The CDR3 nucleotides read TGTGCCAGCAGACCCGACAGGGGAGCCTACAATGAGCAGTTCTTC.

This clone was counted once. The CDR3 protein is CASSPLVSLNTEAFF. Here the CDR3 DNA reads TGCGCCAGCAGCCCGTTGGTCAGTCTGAACACTGAAGCTTTCTTT. This chain uses TRBV4-1 with TRBJ1-1; D gene unclear. V lost 4 bases to trimming and J lost 0 bases, with 12 bases between them. CDR3 length: 15 amino acids. Germline V lookup: CDR1 MGHRA, CDR2 YSYEKL.

This rearrangement joins TRBV9 to TRBJ2-3; 15 positions match TRBD2. Germline CDR1 reads SGDLS; CDR2 reads YYNGEE. V lost 4 bases to trimming and J lost 5 bases; unmatched junction nucleotides: 8. The CDR3 loop spans 17 amino acids. CDR3 loop: CASSLGLAGGLGDTQYF. CDR3 nucleotide sequence: TGTGCCAGCAGCCTCGGACTAGCGGGGGGGCTGGGAGATACGCAGTATTTT.

This sequence joins TRBV7-3 and TRBJ2-7; D uncertain. V was trimmed by 5 bases and J by 5 bases, leaving 13 bases between them. Germline CDR1 SGHTA, CDR2 FQGTGA. The CDR3 consists of 13 residues. The CDR3 reads CASSPTLRDEQYF. The DNA of the CDR3 is TGTGCCAGCAGCCCCACTTTACGGGACGAGCAGTACTTC.

CDR3 protein: CASRLQGSRADTQYF. The CDR3 region has the DNA TGCGCCAGCAGGCTCCAGGGAAGTCGCGCAGATACGCAGTATTTT. The chain recombines TRBV5-1 with TRBJ2-3, with D possibly matching TRBD1 (5 bases). V was cut by 5 bases and J by 4 bases, with 17 bases left in between. The CDR3 contains 15 residues. Germline CDR1 and CDR2: SGHRS and YFSETQ.

The chain links TRBV4-2 to TRBJ2-7; 12 bases map to TRBD2. This CDR3 has 18 amino acids. Germline assignment: CDR1 LGHNA and CDR2 YNFKEQ. V trimming: 0 bases; J trimming: 1 base; junction bases outside the gene matches: 7. The CDR3 loop is CASSQDSLLAGGSYEQYF. The CDR3 nucleotides read TGTGCCAGCAGCCAAGATTCGCTACTAGCGGGGGGATCCTACGAGCAGTACTTC.

The gene calls are TRBV5-1 and TRBJ1-2; perhaps TRBD1 as D (5 bases). This CDR3 is built from 13 residues. Between the trimmed V and J ends, which lost 0 bases and 7 bases, there was a span of 10 bases. Germline assignment: CDR1 SGHRS and CDR2 YFSETQ. The CDR3 spells CASSLGDQGGYTF. The CDR3 DNA reads as TGCGCCAGCAGCTTGGGGGACCAAGGTGGCTACACCTTC.

The rearrangement joins TRBV11-1 to TRBJ2-2, with 10 bases lining up with TRBD1. This CDR3 has 16 amino acids. CDR1 is SGHAT and CDR2 is FQDESV in the germline V gene (reference sequence). With 4 bases clipped from V and 7 bases from J, the junction kept 9 bases outside the gene matches. CDR3 in amino acids: CASSSKTGGLGGELFF. In DNA form, the CDR3 reads TGTGCCAGCAGCTCCAAGACAGGGGGCCTCGGCGGGGAGCTGTTTTTT.

This clone was detected only a few times. This chain uses TRBV6-1 with TRBJ1-3; D not certain. The CDR3 length is 15 residues. The ends were cut back, 2 bases at V and 4 bases at J, with 12 bases in the middle. Germline loops: CDR1 MNHNS, CDR2 SASEGT. The CDR3 DNA is TGTGCCAGCAGTGAATATAAGGGTCCCGGAAACACCATATATTTT. It yields the protein CASSEYKGPGNTIYF.

The chain combines TRBV19 with TRBJ1-5; no clear D gene. The germline gives CDR1 LNHDA, CDR2 SQIVND (reference sequence). Between the trimmed V and J ends, which lost 3 bases and 2 bases, there was a span of 8 bases. CDR3 length equals 14 residues. DNA for the CDR3: TGTGCCAGTAGTATCGGGCGGCGCAATCAGCCCCAGCATTTT. Translated: CASSIGRRNQPQHF.

The CDR3 loop is CASSLPDDSYNSPLHF. As DNA, the CDR3 is TGTGCCAGCAGTTTACCCGACGACTCCTATAATTCACCCCTCCACTTT. V usage is TRBV28 and J usage is TRBJ1-6; D remains unclear. The CDR3 is 16 residues long. Per the germline V gene, CDR1 is MDHEN and CDR2 is SYDVKM. The V gene lost 2 bases and the J gene lost 0 bases, with 8 bases spanning the gap.

The chain uses TRBV2 and TRBJ2-7, with TRBD1 as a possible D gene (5 bases). V was shortened by 5 bases and J by 7 bases, with 21 bases between the two germline ends. The CDR3 has 15 residues. Germline CDR1 SNHLY, CDR2 FYNNEI. The CDR3 protein is CASSSQVNYSREQYF. DNA for the CDR3: TGTGCCAGCAGTTCACAGGTTAACTATAGTCGGGAGCAGTACTTC. The variable domain in full, completed from reference TRBV2 and TRBJ2-7, reads EPEVTQTPSHQVTQMGQEVILRCVPISNHLYFYWYRQILGQKVEFLVSFYNNEISEKSEIFDDQFSVERPDGSNFTLKIRSTKLEDSAMYFCASSSQVNYSREQYFGPGTRLTVT.

The chain has TRBV9 and TRBJ1-1, with D uncertain. The germline V gene encodes CDR1 SGDLS and CDR2 YYNGEE. CDR3 length equals 15 residues. The V and J ends lost 0 bases and 3 bases respectively, with 12 bases between them. The CDR3: CASSVAKEWDTEAFF. The CDR3 region has the DNA TGTGCCAGCAGCGTAGCTAAGGAGTGGGACACTGAAGCTTTCTTT.

V and J are TRBV2 and TRBJ2-1; 8 bases agree with TRBD2. This CDR3 contains 14 residues. J gave up 4 bases and V 7 bases, and 6 bases lay outside the gene matches. CDR1 and CDR2 from the germline V gene are SNHLY and FYNNEI. The CDR3 sequence: CASKEASGYNEQFF. CDR3 bases: TGTGCCAGCAAGGAGGCTAGCGGGTACAATGAGCAGTTCTTC.

This rearrangement joins TRBV2 to TRBJ1-6; D unclear. CDR1 and CDR2 from the germline V gene are SNHLY and FYNNEI. Trimming took 4 bases from V and 0 from J, leaving 10 bases between them. The CDR3 is 16 residues long. As DNA, the CDR3 is TGTGCCAGCAGTGGGCGGATCAGCTCCTATAATTCACCCCTCCACTTT. Its translation: CASSGRISSYNSPLHF. Looking up the rest from reference TRBV2 and TRBJ1-6 gives the full variable domain: EPEVTQTPSHQVTQMGQEVILRCVPISNHLYFYWYRQILGQKVEFLVSFYNNEISEKSEIFDDQFSVERPDGSNFTLKIRSTKLEDSAMYFCASSGRISSYNSPLHFGNGTRLTVT.

The V and J genes are TRBV2 and TRBJ1-5, with D unclear. Germline V lookup: CDR1 SNHLY, CDR2 FYNNEI. This CDR3 is built from 14 residues. V lost 5 bases, J lost 2 bases, and 10 bases lay in between. CDR3 sequence: CASSNLGGNQPQHF. The CDR3 DNA follows: TGTGCCAGCAGTAACTTGGGAGGCAATCAGCCCCAGCATTTT.